The sample holds one count of the clone carrying this TCR beta chain. Using immunoSEQ multiplex PCR, the repertoire was profiled, and TCRdb retains in-frame clones only, with some absent. Among tens of thousands of clones listed, 95% to 98% were seen once. The data originate from a study of technical replicates of blood from four donors. Germline assignment: CDR1 SEHNR and CDR2 FQNEAQ (reference sequence). Trimming at V came to 5 bases and at J to 2 bases, leaving 8 bases not matched to a gene. The CDR3 is 15 amino acids. The receptor was isolated from a human donor in good health. Material for sequencing was T cells isolated from PBMCs. The chain links TRBV7-9 to TRBJ1-2; 7 positions agree with TRBD1. The CDR3: CASSTTGTVNYGYTF. CDR3 in DNA: TGTGCCAGCAGCACTACCGGGACAGTGAACTATGGCTACACCTTC. The full variable domain, its missing parts supplied by reference TRBV7-9 and TRBJ1-2, is DTGVSQNPRHKITKRGQNVTFRCDPISEHNRLYWYRQTLGQGPEFLTYFQNEAQLEKSRLLSDRFSAERPKGSFSTLEIQRTEQGDSAMYLCASSTTGTVNYGYTFGSGTRLTVV.